This TCR beta chain was obtained from a study of breast tumors, draining lymph nodes, adjacent tissues. The ends were cut back, 3 bases at V and 5 bases at J, with 15 bases in the middle. Germline lookup yields CDR1 SGHRS and CDR2 YFSETQ. This CDR3 comprises 16 residues. This clonotype was seen at least ten times. The lymph nodes were axillary draining lymph nodes from breast cancer patients. In TCRdb, the multiplex PCR reads were re-called with MiXCR into one record per CDR3 protein. The sample carries about 230,000 distinct CDR3 sequences, about a third recorded once. Sequencing was done on a sample of axillary lymph node tissue. This receptor was taken from a female donor with breast cancer. Some clones in this sample may be carry-over from other donors' samples. The chain recombines TRBV5-1 with TRBJ1-6; D is unresolved. In DNA form, the CDR3 reads TGCGCCAGCAGCTCCCTACCTGGACGGAATAATTCACCCCTCCACTTT. Translation gives CASSSLPGRNNSPLHF. Based on the CDR3 plus reference TRBV5-1 and TRBJ1-6, the full variable domain is KAGVTQTPRYLIKTRGQQVTLSCSPISGHRSVSWYQQTPGQGLQFLFEYFSETQRNKGNFPGRFSGRQFSNSRSEMNVSTLELGDSALYLCASSSLPGRNNSPLHFGNGTRLTVT.